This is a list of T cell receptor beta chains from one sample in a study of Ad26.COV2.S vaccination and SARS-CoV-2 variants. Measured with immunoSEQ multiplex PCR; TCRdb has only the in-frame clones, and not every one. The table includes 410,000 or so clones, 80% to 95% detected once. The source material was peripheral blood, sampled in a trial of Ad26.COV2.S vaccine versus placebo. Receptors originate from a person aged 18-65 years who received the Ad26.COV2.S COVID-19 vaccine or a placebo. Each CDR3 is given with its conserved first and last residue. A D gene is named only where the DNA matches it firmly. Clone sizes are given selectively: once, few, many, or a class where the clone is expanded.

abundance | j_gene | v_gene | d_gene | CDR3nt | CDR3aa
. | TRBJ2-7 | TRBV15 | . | TGTGCCACCAGCGCAGCTACAGGGATCGGCGAGCAGTACTTC | CATSAATGIGEQYF
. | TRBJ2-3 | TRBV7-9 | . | TGTGCCAGCAGCTTAGATCCCCAGACAGATACGCAGTATTTT | CASSLDPQTDTQYF
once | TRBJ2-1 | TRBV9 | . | TGTGCCAGCAGCGTAGCGTCGGTCGATGAGCAGTTCTTC | CASSVASVDEQFF
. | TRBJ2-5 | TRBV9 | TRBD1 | TGTGCCAGCAGCTCGCGCCCGGGACAGACGGAGACCCAGTACTTC | CASSSRPGQTETQYF
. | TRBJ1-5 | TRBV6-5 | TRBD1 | TGTGCCAGCAGTTATCTAGGGGGCGTGGGGGGTCCCCAGCATTTT | CASSYLGGVGGPQHF
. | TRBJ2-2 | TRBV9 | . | TGTGCCAGCAGCGGCAGATCAGGGAGCACCGGGGAGCTGTTTTTT | CASSGRSGSTGELFF
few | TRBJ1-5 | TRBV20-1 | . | TGCAGTGCTAGTTTGCAGGGATATAGCAATCAGCCCCAGCATTTT | CSASLQGYSNQPQHF
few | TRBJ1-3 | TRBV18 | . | TGTGCCAGCTCACCAACCCAGGAATACACCATATATTTT | CASSPTQEYTIYF
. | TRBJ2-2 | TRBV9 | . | TGTGCCAGCAGCGTAGGGGCGTCAGACACCGGGGAGCTGTTTTTT | CASSVGASDTGELFF
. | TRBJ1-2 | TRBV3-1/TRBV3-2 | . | TGTGCCAGCAGCCAAGTGCGACAGAACTATGGCTACACCTTC | CASSQVRQNYGYTF
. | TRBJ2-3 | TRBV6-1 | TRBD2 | TGTGCCAGCAGTGAAGACGTTGGGGGAGGGACAGATACGCAGTATTTT | CASSEDVGGGTDTQYF
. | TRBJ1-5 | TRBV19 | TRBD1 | TGTGCCAGTAGTGCCAATATCAGGGGGCCTCAGCCCCAGCATTTT | CASSANIRGPQPQHF
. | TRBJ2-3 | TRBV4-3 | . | TGCGCCAGCAGCCCGTCACTAGTTAGTACGCAGTATTTT | CASSPSLVSTQYF
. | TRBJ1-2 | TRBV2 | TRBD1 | TGTGCCAGCCGGACAGGGATCTATGGCTACACCTTC | CASRTGIYGYTF
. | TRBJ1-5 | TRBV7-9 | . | TGTGCCAGCAGCCCGCGGGACAGCAATCAGCCCCAGCATTTT | CASSPRDSNQPQHF
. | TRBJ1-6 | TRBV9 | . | TGTGCCAGCAGCGTAGGAACAGGGAATCTCCTCCACTTT | CASSVGTGNLLHF
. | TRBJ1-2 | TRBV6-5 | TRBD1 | TGTGCCAGCAGCTTGTATTTACAGGGGAATGATGGCTACACCTTC | CASSLYLQGNDGYTF
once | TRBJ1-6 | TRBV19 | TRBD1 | TGTGCCAGTAGACGTCCAGACAGGGCCAATTCACCCCTCCACTTT | CASRRPDRANSPLHF
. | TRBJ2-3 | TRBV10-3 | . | TGTGCCATCAGTGAGAAAGCGGTGAGCACAGATACGCAGTATTTT | CAISEKAVSTDTQYF
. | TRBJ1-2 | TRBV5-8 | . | TGTGCCAGCACCCCGAGGGAGGGGTCTAACTATGGCTACACCTTC | CASTPREGSNYGYTF
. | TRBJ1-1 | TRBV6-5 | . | TGTGCCAGCAAATCACAGGAGAACACTGAAGCTTTCTTT | CASKSQENTEAFF
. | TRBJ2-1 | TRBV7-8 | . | TGTGCCAGCAGCCCGGTATTGTCCTACAATGAGCAGTTCTTC | CASSPVLSYNEQFF
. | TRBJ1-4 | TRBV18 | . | TGTGCCAGCTCACCGAATCAGCTGTTGCCCAATGAAAAACTGTTTTTT | CASSPNQLLPNEKLFF
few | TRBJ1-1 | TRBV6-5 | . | TGTGCCAGCAGTTACTCCCCTATGGGAACTGAAGCTTTCTTT | CASSYSPMGTEAFF
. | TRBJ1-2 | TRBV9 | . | TGTGCCAGCAGCGTAACCCCCCGTGGGGGTTTGGATGGCTACACCTTC | CASSVTPRGGLDGYTF
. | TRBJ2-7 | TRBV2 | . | TGTGCCAGCAGTGAGGGGTTTACTAGCTTTCGCGAGCAGTACTTC | CASSEGFTSFREQYF
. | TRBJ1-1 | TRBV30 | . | TGTGCCTGGAGTGGAGACAGTGATTTTGAAGCTTTCTTT | CAWSGDSDFEAFF
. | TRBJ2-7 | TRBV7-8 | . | TGTGCCAGCAGCTTTGGCGGGGTTTACTCCTACGAGCAGTACTTC | CASSFGGVYSYEQYF
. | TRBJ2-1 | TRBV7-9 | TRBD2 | TGTGCCAGCAGCTTGCTAGCGGGGGGATACAATGAGCAGTTCTTC | CASSLLAGGYNEQFF
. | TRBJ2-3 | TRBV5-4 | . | TGTGCCAGCAGCGGGGTTACGGCCACCGATACGCAGTATTTT | CASSGVTATDTQYF
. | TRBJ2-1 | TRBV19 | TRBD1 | TGTGCCAGTAGTATATCCCAGGGGGTTTATGAGCAGTTCTTC | CASSISQGVYEQFF
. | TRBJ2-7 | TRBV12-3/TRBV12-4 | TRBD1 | TGTGCCAGCAGATCGGGACAGGGAAACGAGCAGTACTTC | CASRSGQGNEQYF
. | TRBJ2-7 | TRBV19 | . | TGTGCCAGTAGTATGGGAATCTACGAGCAGTACTTC | CASSMGIYEQYF
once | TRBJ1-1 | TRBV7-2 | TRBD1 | TGTGCCAGCAGCTTAGGGCCAGGGGGCGCAGCACGAGGAGCTTTCTTT | CASSLGPGGAARGAFF
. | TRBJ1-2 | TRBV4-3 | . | TGCGCCAGCAGCCGATCCGGGACCACGGGCTATGGCTACACCTTC | CASSRSGTTGYGYTF
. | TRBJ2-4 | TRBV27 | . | TGTGCCAGCAGTTTTCCAGGGGACATTCAGTACTTC | CASSFPGDIQYF
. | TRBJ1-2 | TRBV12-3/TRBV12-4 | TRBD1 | TGTGCCAGCAGGACCCCGGGACAGAAGAGCTACACCTTC | CASRTPGQKSYTF
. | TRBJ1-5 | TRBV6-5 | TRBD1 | TGTGCCAGCAGGTTAGGGCAGGGGGACAGACAGCCCCAGCATTTT | CASRLGQGDRQPQHF
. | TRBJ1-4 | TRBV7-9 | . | TGTGCCAGCAGCTTAGCGAAGGGGCATAATGAAAAACTGTTTTTT | CASSLAKGHNEKLFF
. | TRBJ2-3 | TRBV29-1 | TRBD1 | TGCAGCGTTGTCCCGACAGGGAAAGATACGCAGTATTTT | CSVVPTGKDTQYF
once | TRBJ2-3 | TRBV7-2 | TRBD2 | TGTGCCAGCAGCCTCAATTTAAGCGGGGGGGTGACTAGCACAGATACGCAGTATTTT | CASSLNLSGGVTSTDTQYF
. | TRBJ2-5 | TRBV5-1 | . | TGCGCCAGCAGCTTGCGCAGGGGATTCCAAGAGACCCAGTACTTC | CASSLRRGFQETQYF
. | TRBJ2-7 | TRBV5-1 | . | TGCGCCAGCAGCCTCGAGGACGGCTGGGACCACGAGCAGTACTTC | CASSLEDGWDHEQYF
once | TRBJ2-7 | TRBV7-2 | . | TGTGCCAGCAGCTTCGGTCCATACTACGAGCAGTACTTC | CASSFGPYYEQYF
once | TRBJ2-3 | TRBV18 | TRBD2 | TGTGCCAGCTCATCGACTAGCGGGAGGCCAAATACGCAGTATTTT | CASSSTSGRPNTQYF
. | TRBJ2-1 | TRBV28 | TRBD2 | TGTGCCAGCCTCAGCGGGGGGGCACCGCAGAATGAGCAGTTCTTC | CASLSGGAPQNEQFF